This T cell receptor beta chain was obtained from a study of neurological immune-mediated disorders. Germline lookup yields CDR1 MNHNY and CDR2 SVGAGI (reference sequence). V was trimmed by 0 bases and J by 1 base, leaving 7 bases between them. This CDR3 contains 15 residues. The authors made cDNA by 5'RACE with 10-nucleotide random UMIs. Every sequencing run generated over 190 million TCR-beta sequences from 15-18 subjects. TCRdb recomputed calls from the 5' RACE reads with MiXCR, one row per CDR3 protein. The sample yields roughly 56,000 distinct CDR3 sequences, 3% to 4% seen once. Findings of the study overall: A possible signature was seen in one related-CDR3 cluster, into which phylogenetic grouping placed the repertoires of 18 of 34 multiple sclerosis patients.

This clonotype was recorded at least ten times. No antigen is known for it. What was sequenced was PBMCs. The chain uses TRBV6-6 and TRBJ1-3; D not resolved. The clonotype comes from a woman aged 55-69 years with multiple sclerosis. The CDR3 coding sequence is TGTGCCAGCAGTTACTCGGACGGATCTGGAAACACCATATATTTT. It translates to CASSYSDGSGNTIYF.